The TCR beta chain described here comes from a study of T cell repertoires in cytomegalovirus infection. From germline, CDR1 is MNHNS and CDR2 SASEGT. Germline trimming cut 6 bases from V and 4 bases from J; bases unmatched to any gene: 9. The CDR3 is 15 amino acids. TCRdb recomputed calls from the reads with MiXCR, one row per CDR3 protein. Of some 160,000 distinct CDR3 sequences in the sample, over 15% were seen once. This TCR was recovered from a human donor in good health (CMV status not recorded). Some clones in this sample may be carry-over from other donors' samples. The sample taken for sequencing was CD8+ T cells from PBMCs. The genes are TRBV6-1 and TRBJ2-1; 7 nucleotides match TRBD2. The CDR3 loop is CASRGAGEIYNEQFF. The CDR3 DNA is TGTGCCAGCAGGGGTGCGGGAGAGATTTACAATGAGCAGTTCTTC.